This T cell receptor beta chain was profiled in a study of T cell responses to AZD1222 COVID-19 vaccine. Germline V gives CDR1 MNHEY, CDR2 SVGAGI. Trimming took off 4 bases at V and 1 base at J, with 17 bases between the two ends. The CDR3 sequence is 16 residues long. Only in-frame clones appear in the TCRdb table, and some are missing; sequencing was by immunoSEQ multiplex PCR. Counted here are 160,000 or so clones, 90% occurring once; the ten biggest clones make up 1.5% to 2%. The rearrangement joins TRBV6-5 to TRBJ2-7; a weak D match, TRBD2 (7 bases). This receptor was taken from an adult in good health. Here the sequenced sample was peripheral blood, taken on day 0 of AZD1222 vaccination. The CDR3 reads CASSSPGGARSYEQYF. The CDR3 bases are TGTGCCAGCAGTTCCCCGGGGGGCGCTCGGTCCTACGAGCAGTACTTC.